This T cell receptor beta chain originates from a study of molecular identifiers for immune sequencing clone quantification (dated by TCRdb to 2016 to 2019). For context, the study as a whole: For a replicate experiment, RNA from 20,000 or 100,000 naive CD8 T cells was divided into five aliquots, and four of the five aliquots were sequenced. CD8 T cells were used in a methods study to benchmark molecular-identifier clustering-based TCR repertoire sequencing (MIDCIRS) and TCR RNA copy counting. Study-wide conclusions, independent of this receptor: In CMV-specific effector cells, over 99% of molecules were held by clones above 20 RNA copies, whereas under 1% of molecules were held by such clones in naive cells. Spiked-in Jurkat TCR RNA equivalent to a single cell was reported to be detectable even among more than 900,000 naive CD8 T cells. Highly expanded clone sizes could be underestimated because identical TCR molecules may share a barcode. The naive libraries included spiked-in Jurkat TCR RNA (about 11 copies' worth), and this RNA is not part of the donor repertoire. Modeling indicated about three TCR RNA copies recovered per cell, compared with 7.5 to 10 by digital PCR, which implies a capture efficiency of around 30%. When barcode sub-clustering was omitted, TCR diversity was inflated by chimeric consensus sequences, with chimeras reaching as high as 47%.

This clonotype was seen a few times. It lacks a known antigen. No clone much larger than this one lies a single base away; base qualities are absent. The CDR3 sequence holds 16 residues, the cysteine and phenylalanine included. Here the CDR3 DNA is all that survives: 48 bases in frame from base 1. CDR1 and CDR2, per the germline V gene, are MGHRA and YSYEKL. V loses 1 base of germline sequence and J loses 2 bases, and the interval between the two ends is 14 bases. Library generation was performed with PCR. Sequenced using a NextSeq 500. Bulk TCR libraries were generated as previously described, with the TCR primers listed in Table S5 used. Total RNA was purified with the Qiagen AllPrep DNA/RNA kit. Before any analysis, reads coming from multiple sequencing runs of the same library were combined into one pool. In the paper's pipeline: Reads were retained only if an exact TCR constant sequence was present, and the retained reads were trimmed to 150 nt and grouped according to their 12-nt molecular barcodes. Within each barcode group, reads were sub-clustered at a 15% Levenshtein threshold, and quality-weighted consensus sequences were built per RNA molecule. Non-functional sequences were excluded, and lower-count sequences lying one edit away from another sequence were also excluded. Barcode sub-clusters with fewer than 20% of the maximum read count were removed, based on fitting two negative binomial distributions. TCRdb cleaned the public reads at Q25 with fastp, built clones with MiXCR and kept in-frame beta chains. Each record represents a unique CDR3 protein, reported with the most common genes and DNA among its rows. Here the V and J calls rest on TCRdb's processing, not on the authors' analysis. This sample lists around 320,000 distinct CDR3 sequences; roughly 24% were detected once. 0.74% of the sample is in the top ten clones.

Naive CD8 T cell libraries were made from approximately 20,000 to 1,000,000 sorted cells using 10%, 30% or 50% of purified RNA. On a BD FACSAria II, naive CD8 T cells were FACS-sorted as CD8+CD4-CCR7+CD45RA+ and collected into RLT Plus buffer. To test detection sensitivity, Jurkat RNA equal to over nine TCR copies was added to samples of roughly 19,000-1,100,000 naive CD8 T cells. CD8 T cells were enriched using RosetteSep CD8+ T Cell Enrichment Cocktail and Ficoll-Paque, and the enriched cells then underwent ACK red cell lysis. The clonotype was recovered from a human donor in good health. Some libraries in this study had Jurkat cell RNA spiked in. Sequencing was carried out using naive CD8+ T cells from blood, with Jurkat cell RNA spiked in. Reading the label with the study, this specimen's cell subset or site is: FACS-sorted CD8+CD4-CCR7+CD45RA+ naive T cells. The V and J segments used are TRBV4-1 and TRBJ1-1; tentative D gene TRBD1, with 6 bases matching. The base sequence is TGCGCCAGCAGCCAAGGACGACAGGTTGGCAACACTGAAGCTTTCTTT. The translation is CASSQGRQVGNTEAFF.